Listed below are T cell receptor beta chains from one sample, sequenced in a study of blood T cell repertoires in COVID-19. Method: immunoSEQ multiplex PCR; TCRdb's copy keeps in-frame clones and lacks some. The repertoire consists of more than 350,000 clones, with about 90% occurring once and the leading ten covering under 11%. The sequencing input was peripheral blood. The receptors were sampled from a woman aged 25 to 45 with COVID-19, enrolled during active disease. CDR3s include the opening cysteine and the closing phenylalanine or tryptophan. Each record gives: V gene, J gene, D gene, clone size, CDR3 protein, CDR3 DNA. A D gene is named only where the DNA matches it firmly. Expanded clones get a size class; other rows say once, few or many, or leave the size out.

TRBV7-6	TRBJ2-2	TRBD2	NA	CASSPGLAGNTGELFF	TGTGCCAGCAGCCCAGGACTAGCGGGAAACACCGGGGAGCTGTTTTTT
TRBV7-2	TRBJ1-2	TRBD1	few	CASSGGQGVNGYTF	TGTGCCAGCAGCGGTGGACAGGGAGTTAATGGCTACACCTTC
TRBV5-6	TRBJ1-1	NA	NA	CASSLALSRLNTEAFF	TGTGCCAGCAGCTTGGCTCTCAGTCGATTAAACACTGAAGCTTTCTTT
TRBV4-1	TRBJ2-3	NA	NA	CASSPLGQGGRGDTQYF	TGCGCCAGCAGCCCATTAGGGCAAGGAGGGCGGGGAGATACGCAGTATTTT
TRBV3-1/TRBV3-2	TRBJ1-4	NA	NA	CASSQDGRVIEKLFF	TGTGCCAGCAGCCAAGATGGCAGGGTTATTGAAAAACTGTTTTTT
TRBV7-2	TRBJ1-5	TRBD1	few	CASSPVPGQGIRQPQHF	TGTGCCAGCAGCCCCGTTCCGGGACAGGGGATTCGACAGCCCCAGCATTTT
TRBV6-8	TRBJ2-7	NA	NA	CASSWLKTDHPYEQYF	TGTGCCAGCAGTTGGTTGAAGACAGACCATCCCTACGAGCAGTACTTC
TRBV10-3	TRBJ2-7	TRBD1	NA	CAISGDSYEQYF	TGTGCCATCAGTGGGGACAGCTACGAGCAGTACTTC
TRBV11-2	TRBJ2-7	TRBD1	NA	CASTLRGLGEQYF	TGTGCCAGCACTCTGAGGGGGCTGGGGGAGCAGTACTTC
TRBV7-8	TRBJ2-3	TRBD2	NA	CASSPQSGATDTQYF	TGTGCCAGCAGCCCTCAAAGCGGGGCCACAGATACGCAGTATTTT
TRBV6-2/TRBV6-3	TRBJ2-7	NA	NA	CASSYGAGSIEQYF	TGTGCCAGCAGTTACGGGGCAGGCTCCATCGAGCAGTACTTC
TRBV23-1	TRBJ2-7	NA	once	CASTQQDSPYEQYF	TGCGCCAGCACCCAACAGGATTCCCCCTACGAGCAGTACTTC
TRBV18	TRBJ2-5	NA	NA	CASSLTTAQETQYF	TGTGCCAGCTCACTCACGACTGCACAAGAGACCCAGTACTTC
TRBV4-2	TRBJ2-1	NA	NA	CASSQGSGSYNEQFF	TGTGCCAGCAGCCAAGGTTCGGGCTCCTACAATGAGCAGTTCTTC